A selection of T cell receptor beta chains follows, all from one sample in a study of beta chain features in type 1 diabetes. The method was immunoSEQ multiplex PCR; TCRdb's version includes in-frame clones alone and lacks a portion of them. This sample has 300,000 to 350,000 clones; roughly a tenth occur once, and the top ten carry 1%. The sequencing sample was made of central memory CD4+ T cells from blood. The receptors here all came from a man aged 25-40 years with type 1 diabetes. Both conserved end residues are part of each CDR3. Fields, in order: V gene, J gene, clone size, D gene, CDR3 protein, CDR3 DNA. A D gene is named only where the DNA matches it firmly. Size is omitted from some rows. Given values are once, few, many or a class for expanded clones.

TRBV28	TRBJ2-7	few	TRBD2	CASSGLAGDTYEQYF	TGTGCCAGCAGTGGACTAGCGGGGGACACCTACGAGCAGTACTTC
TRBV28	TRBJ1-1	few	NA	CASSLVLTEAFF	TGTGCCAGCAGTTTGGTCCTAACTGAAGCTTTCTTT
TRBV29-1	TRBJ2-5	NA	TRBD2	CSVEGGLAGTQYF	TGCAGCGTTGAGGGCGGACTAGCCGGGACCCAGTACTTC
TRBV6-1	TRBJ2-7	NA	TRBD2	CASSEGTSRDEQYF	TGTGCCAGCAGTGAAGGGACTAGTAGAGACGAGCAGTACTTC
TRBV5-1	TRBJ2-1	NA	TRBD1	CASSRTGGLYNEQFF	TGCGCCAGCAGTCGGACAGGGGGCCTTTACAATGAGCAGTTCTTC
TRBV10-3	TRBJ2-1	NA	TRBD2	CAISEVASGSSYNEQFF	TGTGCCATCAGTGAGGTAGCTAGCGGGAGCTCCTACAATGAGCAGTTCTTC
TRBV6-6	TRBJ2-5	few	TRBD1	CASAGQGKETQYF	TGTGCCAGCGCAGGACAGGGCAAAGAGACCCAGTACTTC
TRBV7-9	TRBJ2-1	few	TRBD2	CASSFLAGSYNEQFF	TGTGCCAGCAGCTTTCTAGCGGGCTCCTACAATGAGCAGTTCTTC
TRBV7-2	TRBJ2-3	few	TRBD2	CASSRLAGGRDTQYF	TGTGCCAGCAGCCGACTAGCGGGGGGGAGAGATACGCAGTATTTT
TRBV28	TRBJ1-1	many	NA	CASSPMNTEAFF	TGTGCCAGCAGTCCTATGAACACTGAAGCTTTCTTT
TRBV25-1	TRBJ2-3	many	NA	CASSFDSPLGSDTQYF	TGTGCCAGCAGTTTTGATAGTCCCTTAGGCTCAGATACGCAGTATTTT
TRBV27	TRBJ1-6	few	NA	CASSDRRSSPLHF	TGTGCCAGCAGTGACCGGCGGAGTTCACCCCTCCACTTT
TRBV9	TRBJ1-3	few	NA	CASSSNSGNTIYF	TGTGCCAGCAGCTCCAATTCTGGAAACACCATATATTTT